This paragraph covers one T cell receptor beta chain sequence. Only a few counts were recorded for this clonotype. Its binding antigen is unknown. Base qualities are not recorded, but no much larger clone differs from it by a single base. This entry is derived from a study of T-cell reconstitution after alpha-beta-depleted transplantation in children (dated by TCRdb to 2016 to 2017). Background for the entire study: Using TCR repertoire profiling, the study quantitatively followed how T-cell immune reconstitution unfolded in children after TCRalphabeta/CD19-depleted allogeneic hematopoietic cell transplantation.

The germline V gene (reference sequence) supplies CDR1 SGHKS and CDR2 YYEKEE. The CDR3 numbers 15 residues from cysteine through phenylalanine. This entry keeps only the CDR3 DNA: 45 bases, framed from base 1. The junction shows trimming of 3 bases on V and 5 bases on J, plus 18 bases between the germline ends. Libraries were constructed by PCR. Sequencer: Illumina HiSeq 2500. Molecular barcoding was employed in the preparation of TCR libraries, with unique molecular identifiers being used to normalize TCRbeta repertoire quantification. TCRdb reanalyzed the raw reads on its own, using fastp at Q25 for trimming and MiXCR for clone calling, and kept in-frame beta chains. Every distinct CDR3 protein forms one entry, paired with its most common genes and DNA. The sample table holds over 300,000 distinct CDR3 sequences, of which approximately 10% were seen once. The ten biggest clones cover 2% to 3% of the sample.

Sequences were derived from PBMCs from the stem cell graft donor, sampled from the stem cell graft. This chain is built from TRBV5-5 and TRBJ2-7; matching of 6 bases hints at TRBD1 as the D gene. This TCR came from a human donor who donated a stem cell graft to a child with acute lymphoblastic leukemia. CDR3 region: CASSWSTGISHEQYF. The nucleotide sequence is TGTGCCAGCAGCTGGTCCACAGGGATTTCCCACGAGCAGTACTTC.